These 10 T cell receptor beta chains came from one sample sequenced in a study of shared clonotypes between healthy human individuals. Method: immunoSEQ multiplex PCR; TCRdb's copy keeps in-frame clones and lacks some. The table has under 2,500,000 clones, almost 96% seen once. The sample was naive CD4+ T cells sorted from blood. Subset of the sample: CD45RA+ positively selected. All receptors come from a man aged 18 to 30 in good health.

The chain joins TRBV9 to TRBJ2-3, with no clear D. The V end lost 0 bases, the J end lost 0 bases, and 8 bases lay between the germline ends. CDR3 size: 15 residues. Per the germline V gene, CDR1 is SGDLS and CDR2 is YYNGEE. Written as DNA, the CDR3 is TGTGCCAGCAGCGTAGCCCCTGTTAGCACAGATACGCAGTATTTT. Its translation: CASSVAPVSTDTQYF.

The rearrangement links TRBV2 to TRBJ2-5; 10 positions match TRBD2. CDR1 is SNHLY, CDR2 FYNNEI, per germline. CDR3 length: 15 amino acids. Trimming took 1 base from V and 5 from J; bases not matched to a gene: 4. This CDR3 reads CASSEERGGAETQYF. CDR3 coding DNA: TGTGCCAGCAGTGAAGAGCGGGGGGGCGCGGAGACCCAGTACTTC.

J is TRBJ2-1 and V is TRBV29-1; 7 bases fit TRBD1. V lost 7 bases, J lost 10 bases, and 7 bases stayed unmatched. Germline lookup yields CDR1 SQVTM and CDR2 ANQGSEA. CDR3 size: 11 residues. This chain's CDR3 is CSGTGVGEQFF. Here the CDR3 DNA reads TGCAGCGGTACAGGGGTGGGGGAGCAGTTCTTC.

The rearrangement joins TRBV28 to TRBJ1-3; 11 bases line up with TRBD1. With V trimmed by 4 bases and J by 5 bases, 7 bases remained unmatched. The CDR3 is 16 amino acids. From germline, CDR1 is MDHEN and CDR2 SYDVKM. CDR3 loop: CASSSGQGDYRNTIYF. In nucleotides, the CDR3 is TGTGCCAGCAGTTCGGGACAGGGGGACTACAGAAACACCATATATTTT.

The V and J genes are TRBV28 and TRBJ1-1; no clear D. The CDR3 extends over 11 amino acids. CDR1 and CDR2 from the germline V gene are MDHEN and SYDVKM. Trimming cost V 5 bases and J 12 bases, with 13 bases left between them. CDR3 in amino acids: CASSPSGGTFF. CDR3 in DNA: TGTGCCAGCAGTCCCTCAGGAGGAACTTTCTTT.

A note on this clone: The identical CDR3 is also encoded by other nucleotide sequences in the sample. This chain joins TRBV5-1 and TRBJ2-5; D is uncertain. Germline V gene data show CDR1 as SGHRS and CDR2 as YFSETQ. The CDR3 totals 13 residues. V lost 0 bases to trimming and J lost 1 base, with 4 bases between them. The CDR3 DNA sequence: TGCGCCAGCAGCTTGGGAGTCCAAGAGACCCAGTACTTC. It is translated as CASSLGVQETQYF.

This clone was picked up one time. The V gene is TRBV10-3, the J gene TRBJ1-1; weak D call: TRBD1 (6 bases). Germline V CDR1 and CDR2: ENHRY, SYGVKD. Trimming removed 8 bases at V and 3 bases at J, with 19 bases between. This CDR3 has 15 amino acids. The CDR3 nucleotides are TGTGCCATCTCCGTCCCGGGGGGCAAGGACACTGAAGCTTTCTTT. Residues: CAISVPGGKDTEAFF.

The rearrangement links TRBV2 to TRBJ2-7; D remains ambiguous. From germline, CDR1 is SNHLY and CDR2 FYNNEI. CDR3 length: 13 residues. V was cut by 7 bases and J by 1 base, with 11 bases left in between. CDR3 loop: CASTKDISYEQYF. The CDR3 bases are TGTGCCAGCACTAAAGACATTTCCTACGAGCAGTACTTC.

The CDR3 sequence is CASRATSGGADPYQETQYF. The CDR3 DNA reads as TGTGCCAGCAGGGCAACTAGCGGGGGCGCCGACCCTTACCAAGAGACCCAGTACTTC. The V gene is TRBV11-2, the J gene TRBJ2-5; 11 nucleotides match TRBD2. J lost 0 bases, V lost 6 bases, and 15 bases had no gene match. This CDR3 is built from 19 residues. Germline CDR1 is SGHAT and CDR2 is FQNNGV.

The chain combines TRBV6-6 with TRBJ1-4, with D possibly being TRBD1 (5 bases). The germline V gene has CDR1 MNHNY and CDR2 SVGAGI (reference sequence). CDR3 length: 12 amino acids. Trimming removed 2 bases from V and 12 bases from J, with 10 bases in between. In DNA, the CDR3 is TGTGCCAGCAGTTACGTTCGGGGGGAACTGTTTTTT. Its protein product is CASSYVRGELFF.